The 28 T cell receptor beta chains reported below all come from one sample, sequenced in a study of blood T cell repertoires in COVID-19. Profiling relied on immunoSEQ multiplex PCR, and the TCRdb table lists in-frame clones only, not all of them. In the table there are about 190,000 clones, around 80% of which are singletons. The sequenced sample consisted of peripheral blood. These receptors originate from a middle-aged man who had recovered from COVID-19.

This rearrangement joins TRBV6-6 to TRBJ1-1, with 9 bases identical to TRBD1. J lost 3 bases, V lost 6 bases, and 8 bases had no gene match. In germline, CDR1 is MNHNY, CDR2 SVGAGI (reference sequence). CDR3 length: 15 residues. CDR3: CASSPPTGGDTEAFF. DNA for the CDR3: TGTGCCAGCAGCCCACCGACAGGGGGGGACACTGAAGCTTTCTTT.

This clone was found a few times. The chain couples TRBV6-5 to TRBJ2-2; TRBD2 matches 9 bases. Germline lookup yields CDR1 MNHEY and CDR2 SVGAGI. The CDR3 length is 16 residues. Trimming at V came to 2 bases and at J to 4 bases, leaving 5 bases not matched to a gene. CDR3 loop: CASSYASGRRTGELFF. The DNA of the CDR3 is TGTGCCAGCAGTTACGCCAGCGGGAGGCGCACCGGGGAGCTGTTTTTT.

The chain is built from TRBV6-4 and TRBJ2-1; 9 bases are shared with TRBD2. The CDR3 totals 15 residues. After removal of 5 bases from V and 7 bases from J, the junction contained 9 bases not matched to a gene. In germline, CDR1 is MRHNA, CDR2 SNTAGT. CDR3 in DNA: TGTGCCAGCAGTTTAGCGGGTAGCGGGAGAAATGAGCAGTTCTTC. It encodes CASSLAGSGRNEQFF.

This chain connects TRBV6-5 to TRBJ1-2; TRBD1 is a possible D gene (6 bases). This CDR3 is built from 15 residues. V lost 2 bases and J 4 bases, leaving 14 bases between the germline ends. The germline CDR1 and CDR2 sequences are MNHEY and SVGAGI. The CDR3 DNA sequence: TGTGCCAGCAGTTACACCCAAGGACAGTCCTATGGCTACACCTTC. Its protein is CASSYTQGQSYGYTF.

CDR3 bases: TGTGCCAGTAGTGGGCGAAATCAGCCCCAGCATTTT. Its translation is CASSGRNQPQHF. The chain employs TRBV19 and TRBJ1-5, with D unresolved. Trimming removed 5 bases at V and 4 bases at J, with 6 bases between. The CDR3 contains 12 residues. Germline V gene data show CDR1 as LNHDA and CDR2 as SQIVND (reference sequence).

The chain recombines TRBV7-6 with TRBJ2-2, with TRBD2 matching over 7 bases. The CDR3 consists of 16 residues. The V segment lost 6 bases and the J segment 4 bases; nucleotides outside the gene matches: 11. Germline assignment: CDR1 SGHVS and CDR2 FNYEAQ. The CDR3 nucleotides read TGTGCCAGCAGAAAGGAGGGCGGGAGATTCACCGGGGAGCTGTTTTTT. The encoded protein is CASRKEGGRFTGELFF.

The rearrangement uses TRBV6-5 and TRBJ2-1; D unresolved. Germline CDR1 is MNHEY and CDR2 is SVGAGI. Trimming left V 7 bases short and J 3 bases short, with 13 bases between. This CDR3 comprises 14 residues. The CDR3 loop reads CASTPGPNYNEQFF. The CDR3 bases are TGTGCCAGCACCCCTGGGCCTAACTACAATGAGCAGTTCTTC.

This rearrangement joins TRBV20-1 to TRBJ2-7, with TRBD2 identical over 8 bases. The CDR3 runs 15 residues. Germline loops: CDR1 DFQATT, CDR2 SNEGSKA (reference sequence). After removal of 3 bases from V and 5 bases from J, the junction contained 12 bases not matched to a gene. CDR3 coding DNA: TGCAGTGCTAGTCCCCTTTCGAGCGGGAGAGACGAGCAGTACTTC. Translating gives CSASPLSSGRDEQYF.

The gene calls are TRBV12-3 or TRBV12-4 and TRBJ1-1; weak D call: TRBD1 (5 bases). CDR3 length equals 12 residues. Between the trimmed V and J ends, which lost 4 bases and 5 bases, there was a span of 8 bases. CDR3 loop: CASSYGGTEAFF. CDR3 coding DNA: TGTGCCAGCAGTTACGGGGGGACTGAAGCTTTCTTT.

This clone turned up a few times. The V call is TRBV7-9, the J call TRBJ2-7; 8 nucleotides agree with TRBD2. The CDR3 consists of 15 residues. The V segment lost 7 bases and the J segment 3 bases; nucleotides outside the gene matches: 11. The germline gives CDR1 SEHNR, CDR2 FQNEAQ (reference sequence). The CDR3 loop is CASTLNSGTNYEQYF. CDR3 nucleotides: TGTGCCAGCACCCTGAATAGCGGGACCAACTACGAGCAGTACTTC. The full variable domain, with the rest looked up from reference TRBV7-9 and TRBJ2-7, is DTGVSQNPRHKITKRGQNVTFRCDPISEHNRLYWYRQTLGQGPEFLTYFQNEAQLEKSRLLSDRFSAERPKGSFSTLEIQRTEQGDSAMYLCASTLNSGTNYEQYFGPGTRLTVT.

This chain joins TRBV2 and TRBJ2-5; a weak D match, TRBD1 (7 bases). Trimming removed 2 bases from V and 2 bases from J, with 12 bases in between. The CDR3 runs 15 residues. From germline, CDR1 is SNHLY and CDR2 FYNNEI. The CDR3, as DNA: TGTGCCAGCAGTGAAAGGCAGGGGGGACAAGAGACCCAGTACTTC. Encoded protein: CASSERQGGQETQYF.

Concerning this clone itself: Other DNA sequences in this specimen translate into the identical CDR3. The rearrangement joins TRBV5-6 to TRBJ1-6; D is unclear. Trimming cost V 0 bases and J 4 bases, with 5 bases left between them. This CDR3 comprises 14 residues. The germline V gene has CDR1 SGHDT and CDR2 YYEEEE. The CDR3 here is CASSLAGYNSPLHF. CDR3 DNA: TGTGCCAGCAGCTTGGCGGGGTATAATTCACCCCTCCACTTT.

This clone was seen only once. A read error may account for a junction end that differs from germline. The chain recombines TRBV5-8 with TRBJ2-1; TRBD2 matches at 8 bases. Germline CDR1 reads SGHTS; CDR2 reads YDEGEE. The CDR3 sequence is 15 residues long. The CDR3 DNA follows: TGTGCCAGCACCTTGGGGCTAGCGGGCTACAATGAGCAGTTCTTC. Protein sequence: CASTLGLAGYNEQFF. The entire variable domain, with the rest obtained from reference TRBV5-8 and TRBJ2-1, is as follows: EAGVTQSPTHLIKTRGQQATLRCSPISGHTSVYWYQQALGLGLQFLLWYDEGEERNRGNFPPRFSGRQFPNYSSELNVNALELEDSALYLCASTLGLAGYNEQFFGPGTRLTVL.

The count of this clone is one. The chain joins TRBV5-1 to TRBJ2-5; D uncertain. V was trimmed by 4 bases and J by 2 bases, leaving 9 bases between them. The CDR3 is made up of 13 amino acids. Per germline, CDR1 SGHRS and CDR2 YFSETQ. The CDR3 region has the DNA TGCGCCAGCAGCACCAGGCCACAAGAGACCCAGTACTTC. Its protein is CASSTRPQETQYF.

This chain uses TRBV18 with TRBJ2-5; 9 bases are a match to TRBD2. V lost 3 bases to trimming and J lost 5 bases; unmatched junction nucleotides: 10. The CDR3 sequence is 16 residues long. CDR1 is KGHSH and CDR2 is LQKENI in the germline V gene. The DNA for the CDR3 is TGTGCCAGCTCACCCGGGACTAGCTTAAGCGGGGAGACCCAGTACTTC. Amino acids: CASSPGTSLSGETQYF.

The genes are TRBV7-9 and TRBJ1-1, with D possibly TRBD1 on 5 matching bases. V was shortened by 6 bases and J by 9 bases, with 14 bases between the two germline ends. Germline CDR1 SEHNR, CDR2 FQNEAQ (reference sequence). This CDR3 region has 12 residues. CDR3 DNA: TGTGCCAGCAGGCGGGACCGCAACCAAGCTTTCTTT. Its protein is CASRRDRNQAFF.

V usage is TRBV6-5 and J usage is TRBJ1-5; D gene uncertain. The CDR3 loop spans 15 amino acids. Trimming shortened V by 6 bases and J by 0 bases, and 12 bases separated the two germline ends. Germline-derived CDR1 and CDR2 are MNHEY and SVGAGI. DNA of the CDR3: TGTGCCAGCAGAAGACATCCCTATAGCAATCAGCCCCAGCATTTT. Protein product: CASRRHPYSNQPQHF.

The rearrangement links TRBV28 to TRBJ2-7; 7 bases map to TRBD1. The CDR3 is 13 amino acids. Germline V gives CDR1 MDHEN, CDR2 SYDVKM. V shed 3 bases and J 2 bases; nucleotides not matched to a gene: 1. CDR3 protein: CASSLDRTYEQYF. CDR3 bases: TGTGCCAGCAGTTTGGACAGGACCTACGAGCAGTACTTC.

The V gene is TRBV6-1, the J gene TRBJ2-7; 8 nucleotides match TRBD2. Germline lookup yields CDR1 MNHNS and CDR2 SASEGT. The junction had 8 bases not matched to a gene; V was cut back by 7 bases and J by 3 bases. The CDR3 runs to 14 residues. The DNA for the CDR3 is TGTGCCAGCAACTTAAGCGGGGGTAGCTACGAGCAGTACTTC. It specifies CASNLSGGSYEQYF.

The chain has TRBV28 and TRBJ1-5, with TRBD1 matching over 7 bases. CDR3 size: 15 residues. J gave up 3 bases and V 5 bases, and 7 bases lay outside the gene matches. CDR1 is MDHEN, CDR2 SYDVKM, per germline. The CDR3 nucleotides read TGTGCCAGCAGTAGGACAGGTAGCTCCAATCAGCCCCAGCATTTT. This encodes CASSRTGSSNQPQHF.

The rearrangement links TRBV4-1 to TRBJ1-2, with 7 bases matching TRBD1. The length of the CDR3 is 16 residues. With V trimmed by 0 bases and J by 8 bases, 12 bases remained unmatched. CDR1 is MGHRA, CDR2 YSYEKL, per germline. The DNA for the CDR3 is TGCGCCAGCAGCCAAGATTGGAGGGGGCGAGGGTCAGGCTACACCTTC. Encoded protein: CASSQDWRGRGSGYTF.

The chain links TRBV5-6 to TRBJ2-7; 9 bases map to TRBD1. CDR1 SGHDT and CDR2 YYEEEE come from the germline V gene. CDR3 length: 14 residues. The ends lost 4 bases at V and 5 bases at J; junction bases unmatched: 7. The CDR3 DNA is TGTGCCAGCAGCCTCGGGACAGGGTCCAACGAGCAGTACTTC. Its translation is CASSLGTGSNEQYF.

This chain uses TRBV18 with TRBJ2-1, with TRBD2 matching over 11 bases. J was trimmed by 3 bases and V by 4 bases; bases with no gene match: 2. The CDR3 consists of 15 residues. Germline CDR1 and CDR2: KGHSH and LQKENI. As DNA, the CDR3 is TGTGCCAGCTCACGGGGACTAGCGGACTACAATGAGCAGTTCTTC. This sequence encodes CASSRGLADYNEQFF.

This chain uses TRBV6-6 with TRBJ2-1; D remains unclear. Germline CDR1 reads MNHNY; CDR2 reads SVGAGI (reference sequence). The CDR3 contains 15 residues. V lost 2 bases to trimming and J lost 7 bases, with 15 bases between them. The CDR3 here is CASSYPGPTLNEQFF. The CDR3 DNA follows: TGTGCCAGCAGTTACCCGGGTCCAACTTTGAATGAGCAGTTCTTC.

V usage is TRBV5-4 and J usage is TRBJ1-2; 8 positions match TRBD1. V lost 4 bases and J lost 6; bases outside the gene matches: 14. Germline V gives CDR1 SGHNT, CDR2 YYREEE (reference sequence). The CDR3 sequence is 16 residues long. CDR3 loop: CASSPGQGQVRHGYTF. CDR3 in DNA: TGTGCCAGCAGCCCCGGACAGGGTCAAGTCAGGCATGGCTACACCTTC. The full variable domain, rest sourced from reference TRBV5-4 and TRBJ1-2, is ETGVTQSPTHLIKTRGQQVTLRCSSQSGHNTVSWYQQALGQGPQFIFQYYREEENGRGNFPPRFSGLQFPNYSSELNVNALELDDSALYLCASSPGQGQVRHGYTFGSGTRLTVV.

CDR3 protein: CAWKRDLQGEKLFF. CDR3 in DNA: TGTGCCTGGAAGCGAGACCTACAAGGTGAAAAACTGTTTTTT. The rearrangement joins TRBV30 to TRBJ1-4; no definite D call. V shed 4 bases and J shed 7 bases, with 16 bases lying between them. This CDR3 spans 14 amino acids. Germline V gives CDR1 GTSNPN, CDR2 SVGIG (reference sequence).

V is TRBV7-2 and J is TRBJ1-5; 7 nucleotides agree with TRBD1. The trim removed 3 bases at V and 5 bases at J, leaving 4 bases unmatched. The germline V gene has CDR1 SGHTA and CDR2 FQGNSA. This CDR3 spans 14 amino acids. This CDR3 is CASSFTQGYQPQHF. Written as DNA, the CDR3 is TGTGCCAGCAGCTTTACACAGGGGTATCAGCCCCAGCATTTT.

This rearrangement joins TRBV7-2 to TRBJ2-1, with 13 bases identical to TRBD2. With V trimmed by 1 base and J by 9 bases, 12 bases remained unmatched. CDR1 is SGHTA and CDR2 is FQGNSA in the germline V gene. The CDR3 sequence is 18 residues long. This chain's CDR3 is CASSLGQGGTSGKGEQFF. As DNA, the CDR3 is TGTGCCAGCAGCTTAGGGCAGGGGGGGACTAGCGGGAAGGGTGAGCAGTTCTTC. The whole variable domain, remainder taken from reference TRBV7-2 and TRBJ2-1, is GAGVSQSPSNKVTEKGKDVELRCDPISGHTALYWYRQSLGQGLEFLIYFQGNSAPDKSGLPSDRFSAERTGGSVSTLTIQRTQQEDSAVYLCASSLGQGGTSGKGEQFFGPGTRLTVL.